Sequencing of this TCR beta chain was carried out in a study of cytomegalovirus exposure and HLA in healthy donors (TCRdb year 2017). Background for the entire study: According to an earlier analysis of a few hundred of the donors, some 170 million T cells yielded some 110 million unique TCR beta sequences and about 300 Gb of sequence data. Roughly 5 DR-DQ haplotypes were handled as single units for association and clustering, since linkage in the cohort was strong. The study aimed to test whether cataloging public T cell receptors could reveal signatures of past pathogen exposure. To predict cytomegalovirus infection status, the study brought together high-throughput TCR immunosequencing, statistical association of individual TCRs with disease status, and machine learning. Both class I and class II loci were covered by HLA typing, at four-digit resolution. The number of typed donors differed by locus: roughly 620-640 for A, B, C, DRB1 and DQB1; roughly 510 for DQA1; roughly 600 for DPA1; and 450 to 480 for DPB1. The study profiled the T cell repertoires of 550 to 700 subjects by immunosequencing and related them to cytomegalovirus serostatus. Every repertoire in the discovery cohort had been generated on one and the same sequencing platform. An early release covering just under 650 HLA-typed donors comprised 250 to 350 gigabases of sequencing data and around 85 million unique TCR sequences. In addition to the first cohort of 650 to 750 subjects, a separate validation cohort of 120 different subjects was used. Donor age, sex, ethnicity and CMV serostatus were collected together with the repertoire data. A later genetic analysis used genome-wide SNP genotypes for about 60% of the roughly 670 donors, treating that subset as a discovery cohort. The later analysis used no new phenotypic data to find candidate immune exposures, relying instead on TCR beta sequences and their occurrence across donors. On average, roughly 200,000 unique TCR beta nucleotide sequences were sequenced per donor among several hundred genotyped donors of the cohort, with 15% to 20% of those sequences being non-productive. To study patterns of TCR occurrence, a later analysis re-analyzed previously published TCR beta repertoires from around 700 donors and added high-resolution HLA genotyping. Among the roughly 400 genotyped donors, around 79% belonged to the genetic ancestry cluster associated with self-reported Caucasian donors. In an earlier analysis of 587 of the donors, high-throughput TCR beta sequencing was used to judge whether each TCR beta V gene segment behaved as functional or pseudogenic.

The germline V gene encodes CDR1 SGDLS and CDR2 YYNGEE. The CDR3 sequence holds 12 residues, the cysteine and phenylalanine included. Of the read, only the CDR3 DNA is kept; its 36 bases are in frame from base 1. V ends up 3 bases short and J 5 bases short, with an unmatched junction base count of 1. Details on this clone: Its antigen target is currently unknown. No base-level quality is on record; no much larger clone is a single base apart.

What the research found in general, with its limitations: Most TCR sequences were seen in very few donors, while some public TCRs were found in many individuals. According to a later analysis, parvovirus B19, influenza, CMV and Epstein-Barr virus appeared linked to several top co-occurrence clusters. In a later analysis, around 17,000 TCR beta sequences were associated with specific HLA alleles at a false discovery rate of 0.05. Only TCR beta chains were sequenced in this cohort, and the absence of alpha or paired-chain data limited detectable features. Three of the identified cytomegalovirus-associated TCR beta chains were confirmed in vitro to be specific for cytomegalovirus antigens. Because some donors lacked HLA typing at each locus, the association tests relied only on the typed subset. In both the original and validation cohorts, the classifier was reported to diagnose cytomegalovirus status with high specificity and sensitivity. Because the 87-base-pair reads could not distinguish some IMGT-functional V segments, including TRBV6-2 and TRBV6-3, those segments were excluded. Some 16 rarely observed V segments, including chromosome 9 orphons, were excluded from the earlier analysis of 550 to 700 of the donors because counts were too low. Immune exposure information for the cohort was limited to CMV serostatus. Assigning TCR associations to individual alleles was difficult when HLA alleles, especially DR and DQ, strongly co-occurred. A cluster of highly shared sequence variants was judged likely to be a technical artifact of the sequencing pipeline. A later genetic analysis reported fewer N-insertions in productive TCRs among donors in an Asian-associated ancestry cluster than the roughly 650-donor mean. The study gave a list of over 150 TCR beta chains associated with cytomegalovirus. A further reported finding was that TCR beta sequences accurately predicted the HLA-A and HLA-B alleles for most subjects in the first cohort. A later analysis found that TCR association rates varied across HLA loci, with DRB1 alleles showing the most associated TCRs and HLA-C alleles the fewest. In a later analysis, HLA-associated TCR beta chains showed more clonal expansion and lower generation probabilities than non-associated chains that were equally common. A later analysis found that most CMV-associated TCR beta chains appeared HLA-restricted, with HLA associations seemingly driven largely by CMV exposure. Correlated functional status among segregating V segments might reflect linkage disequilibrium, but an unknown experimental factor could not be ruled out. Presence/absence analyses assumed roughly uniform sequencing depth across donors, an assumption that may not hold. The authors suggested that the approach could potentially be extended to other disease states and immunological phenotypes. V-gene and J-gene trimming of TCR beta chains was associated with a missense DCLRE1C variant in a later genetic analysis, and the association was replicated in an independent cohort. Broadly in line with IMGT annotations, most TCR beta V segments showed up in productive rearrangements about 90% or about 30% of the time in an earlier analysis of some 590 of the donors.

Library construction relied on the immunoSEQ multiplex PCR assay. For the multiplex PCR, a mixture combining 60 forward primers for TCR Vbeta segments and 13 reverse primers for TCR Jbeta segments was used. Amplification of the CDR3 region of rearranged TCR beta genes was performed with a multiplex PCR assay on genomic DNA. The amplified TCR beta libraries were sequenced on the Illumina HiSeq System as 87-base-pair reads. The paper's processing steps were these. A later analysis counted about 76 million unique TCR beta chains across the 666 repertoires, and about 10 million of these chains were shared by at least two donors. Raw reads were error-corrected and collapsed into unique sequences by a nearest-neighbor algorithm in which closely related sequences were merged to remove PCR and sequencing errors. Alignment of CDR3 sequences to IMGT reference sequences was used to assign V, D and J gene segments. For a sequence to be retained, a match of at least six nucleotides to both a V gene segment and a J gene segment was required. Rearrangements were classified as productive when the CDR3 lacked stop codons and remained in frame with V and J, and all other rearrangements were classified as non-productive. CDR3 was defined according to IMGT convention as the region running from the second conserved V-encoded cysteine to the conserved J-encoded phenylalanine. In an earlier analysis of 500 to 650 of the donors, sequences lacking an unambiguous match to a single V gene segment were excluded. In an earlier analysis of a few hundred of the donors, V segments were called functional above 56.7% productive rearrangements and were called segregating when the between-donor standard deviation exceeded 5%. To diagnose cytomegalovirus status from the catalog of TCR beta chain sequences, a statistical classification framework was built. V and J gene assignment, in a later analysis, came from comparing TCR nucleotide sequences with IMGT/GENE-DB human TR gene sequences. Using the TCRdist pipeline, a later analysis assigned CDR3 sequences along with most-parsimonious VDJ recombination scenarios. In a later analysis, each TCR beta chain was defined by its CDR3 amino acid sequence together with its V-gene family, and reads without a unique V-gene family were excluded. In a later analysis, approximately 640 highly shared, low-generation-probability nucleotide sequences were removed to address suspected cross-contamination and a sequencing artifact. In a later analysis, a clonal expansion index for each public chain was calculated from normalized within-repertoire ranks of inferred template counts. A later analysis computed generation probabilities with a VDJ recombination model fitted to out-of-frame rearrangements, and checked the results against IGoR. Hypergeometric tests were used in a later analysis to score TCR-TCR, TCR-HLA and TCR-CMV co-occurrence, with a repertoire-size bias correction applied to the TCR pairs. To estimate false discovery rates, a later analysis permuted the HLA or CMV assignments 20 times. In a later analysis, co-occurring TCRs were grouped using DBSCAN, with TCRdist sequence similarity added in when clustering inside HLA-allele-positive subsets. Repertoires with fewer than 30,000 or more than 120,000 public chains were left out of co-occurrence clustering, as were about five repertoires with anomalous nucleotide sharing. Not all clones reach the TCRdb copy of this immuneACCESS table, which keeps in-frame sequences only. Checked studies attribute under half of the gap to unresolved V genes and leave the rest unexplained. From that table come the V and J calls and clone size; the DNA was used to work out D and trimming. The sample data list 75,000 to 100,000 clones, and 65% to 75% of these were observed just once. Of the sample, 2.5% to 3.5% falls within the top ten clones.

In total, 600 or so healthy bone marrow donors made up the cohort. At the time of sampling, all cohort members were nominally healthy, though unrecorded immune exposures were likely present. The donor tested CMV seropositive and was one of the 289 seropositive cohort members. Each donor provided a peripheral blood sample, and peripheral blood mononuclear cells were used for TCR beta sequencing. Genomic DNA extraction from the blood cell samples was performed with the Qiagen DNeasy Blood Extraction Kit. The receptor chain draws on TRBV9 and TRBJ2-7; the junction holds 8 bases that match TRBD2. Sample: PBMCs. The TCR was taken from a female donor in good health and CMV-seropositive. The CDR3 sequence is CASSEGLDEQYF. DNA sequence: TGTGCCAGCAGCGAGGGACTAGACGAGCAGTACTTC.